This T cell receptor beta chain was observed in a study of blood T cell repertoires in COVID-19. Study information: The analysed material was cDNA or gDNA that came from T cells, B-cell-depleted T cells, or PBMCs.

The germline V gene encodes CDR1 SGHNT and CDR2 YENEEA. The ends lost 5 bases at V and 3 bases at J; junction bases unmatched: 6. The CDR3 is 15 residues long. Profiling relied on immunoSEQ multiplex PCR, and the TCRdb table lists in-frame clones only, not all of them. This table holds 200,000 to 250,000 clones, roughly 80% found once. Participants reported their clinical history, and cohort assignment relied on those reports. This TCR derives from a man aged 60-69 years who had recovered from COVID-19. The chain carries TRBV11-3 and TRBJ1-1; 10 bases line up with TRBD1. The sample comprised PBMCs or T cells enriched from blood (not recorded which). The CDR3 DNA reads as TGTGCCAGCAGCCGGGACAGGGGCCGGGACACTGAAGCTTTCTTT. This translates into CASSRDRGRDTEAFF.